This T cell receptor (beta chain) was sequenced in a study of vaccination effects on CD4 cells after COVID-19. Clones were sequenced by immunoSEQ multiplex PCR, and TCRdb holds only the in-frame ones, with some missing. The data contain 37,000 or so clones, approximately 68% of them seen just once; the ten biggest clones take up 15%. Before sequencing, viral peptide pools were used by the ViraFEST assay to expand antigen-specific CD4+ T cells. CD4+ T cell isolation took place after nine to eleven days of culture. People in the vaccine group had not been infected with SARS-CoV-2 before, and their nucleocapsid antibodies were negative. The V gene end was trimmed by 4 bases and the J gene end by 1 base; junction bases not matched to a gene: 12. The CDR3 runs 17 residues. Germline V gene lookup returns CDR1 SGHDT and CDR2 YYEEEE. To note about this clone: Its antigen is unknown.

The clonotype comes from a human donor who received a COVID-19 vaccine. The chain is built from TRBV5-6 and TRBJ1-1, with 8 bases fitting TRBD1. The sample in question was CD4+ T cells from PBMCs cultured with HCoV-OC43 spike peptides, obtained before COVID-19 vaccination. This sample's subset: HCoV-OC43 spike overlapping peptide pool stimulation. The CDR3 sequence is CASSLQGRGRRNTEAFF. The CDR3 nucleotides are TGTGCCAGCAGCCTACAAGGCAGGGGGCGGAGGAACACTGAAGCTTTCTTT.